This T cell receptor beta chain was recovered during a study of T cell clusters in autoimmune cytopenias. Germline assignment: CDR1 MNHEY and CDR2 SMNVEV (reference sequence). This CDR3 region has 14 residues. TRB rearrangements were amplified by touch-down multiplex PCR with mixed TRB-A/B primers. After re-calling the multiplex PCR reads, TCRdb lists one entry per CDR3 protein, DNA absent. Here the sample table reports some 4,000 distinct CDR3 sequences. Tens of thousands of genome equivalents of blood DNA were amplified for TRB. This clonotype counts as medium-sized by frequency. The sample also formed part of further work on T cell repertoires in aging, cancer and after chemotherapy. From that second work: Healthy donor repertoires were recorded over several months to years and showed clear clonal overlap.

The material sequenced was peripheral blood. The rearrangement links TRBV27 to TRBJ2-7; there is no DNA to check the TCRdb D call of TRBD2. The receptor was isolated from a human donor in good health. The CDR3 loop reads CASSPSGRGGKQYF.